These 10 T cell receptor beta chains share one sample of origin, sequenced in a study of prognosis after radiotherapy for stage I lung cancer. Genomic DNA provided the template from which TCR beta CDR3 was amplified by two-round multiplex PCR. Individual primers that were specific to each TRBV and TRBJ gene served in first-round PCR. In TCRdb, the multiplex PCR reads were re-called with MiXCR into one record per CDR3 protein. Seen here are about 26,000 distinct CDR3 sequences, around 32% observed once, and the top ten hold around a third. Sequenced material: PBMCs, taken before or after stereotactic body radiation therapy (not recorded which). These TCRs come from a donor over 45 with non-small cell lung cancer.

On this clonotype: This may be a read error, as it is one base from a much larger clone. This chain links TRBV6-1 with TRBJ1-1, with D perhaps TRBD1 (6 bases). CDR1 and CDR2 (germline): MNHNS, SASEGT. Trimming cost V 6 bases and J 7 bases, with 18 bases left between them. This CDR3 region has 14 residues. Written as DNA, the CDR3 is TGTGCCAGCAGCGCCCCGAACAGGGCAAGTGAAGCTTTCTTT. Its protein product is CASSAPNRASEAFF.

This clonotype was counted at least ten times. This sequence joins TRBV20-1 and TRBJ2-1, with 8 bases matching TRBD2. This CDR3 is 20 amino acids long. V was clipped by 6 bases and J by 0 bases; unmatched bases: 22. CDR1 is DFQATT, CDR2 SNEGSKA, per germline (reference sequence). The CDR3 DNA reads TGCAGTGCAAGACCCCCCCAGCGGGAGAGACCCTTCAGCTCCTACAATGAGCAGTTCTTC. Protein sequence: CSARPPQRERPFSSYNEQFF.

This clonotype was observed many times. The chain links TRBV5-1 to TRBJ2-3; possible D gene TRBD1, 5 bases. Germline CDR1 is SGHRS and CDR2 is YFSETQ. Deletions cut 4 bases from V and 6 bases from J, with 21 bases between. CDR3 length: 16 amino acids. The CDR3 DNA reads TGCGCCAGCAGCCTCCGGACACGGCCGCTAACCGATACGCAGTATTTT. It specifies CASSLRTRPLTDTQYF.

On this clonotype: The germline gene is not matched at one end of the junction; a read error may be the cause. The rearrangement links TRBV5-1 to TRBJ2-7; 7 nucleotides match TRBD1. The CDR3 contains 14 residues. CDR1 is SGHRS, CDR2 YFSETQ, per germline. The CDR3 protein is CASIVAGTDYERYF. CDR3 sequence (DNA): TGCGCCAGCATCGTAGCCGGGACAGACTACGAGCGGTACTTC.

Many counts were recorded for this clonotype. This chain uses TRBV2 with TRBJ1-5; D remains ambiguous. V was cut by 3 bases and J by 4 bases, with 13 bases left in between. Germline loops: CDR1 SNHLY, CDR2 FYNNEI. This CDR3 has 15 residues. The chain's CDR3 is CASSEGRALNQPQHF. CDR3 nucleotide sequence: TGTGCCAGCAGTGAGGGAAGGGCCCTAAATCAGCCCCAGCATTTT.

This clonotype was detected ten times or more. The gene calls are TRBV27 and TRBJ1-1; the D gene is possibly TRBD1 (6 bases). CDR1 and CDR2 (germline): MNHEY, SMNVEV (reference sequence). The CDR3 contains 15 residues. V was trimmed by 3 bases and J by 4 bases, leaving 15 bases between them. The CDR3 region is CASSFKPGESTEAFF. In DNA, the CDR3 is TGTGCCAGCAGTTTTAAGCCAGGGGAGAGCACTGAAGCTTTCTTT.

Concerning this clonotype itself: This could be a read error, since a much larger clone is one nucleotide away. The rearrangement uses TRBV6-1 and TRBJ2-2, with 8 bases lining up with TRBD1. CDR1 MNHNS and CDR2 SASEGT come from the germline V gene. The V gene end was trimmed by 9 bases and the J gene end by 9 bases; junction bases not matched to a gene: 15. The CDR3 has 15 residues. The CDR3 DNA reads as TGTGCCAGTAGGACAGGGCACAAAATGTCCTGGGAGCTGTTTTTT. Encoded protein: CASRTGHKMSWELFF.

This clonotype was found many times. This chain links TRBV2 with TRBJ2-5; 9 nucleotides align to TRBD1. CDR1 SNHLY and CDR2 FYNNEI come from the germline V gene. V gave up 2 bases and J gave up 7 bases; unmatched junction bases: 8. The CDR3 sequence is 15 residues long. The CDR3 DNA reads TGTGCCAGCAGTGAAACCGGGACAGGGTCCGGGACCCAGTACTTC. Protein sequence: CASSETGTGSGTQYF.

As regards this clonotype: Mismatch with germline at one junction end may stem from a read error. The genes are TRBV6-6 and TRBJ2-6, with a tentative D call TRBD2 (7 bases). This CDR3 has 20 amino acids. Per the germline V gene, CDR1 is MNHNY and CDR2 is SVGAGI (reference sequence). CDR3 nucleotides: TGTGCCAGCAGTTACTCGGGGGGGGCAGGGGCCATCTCTGTGGCCAACGTCCTGACTTTC. Its translation: CASSYSGGAGAISVANVLTF.

This clonotype was detected many times. The V gene is TRBV6-1, the J gene TRBJ1-3, with D hard to call. Trimming stripped 2 bases from V and 0 bases from J, with 8 bases between. This CDR3 comprises 15 residues. Per the germline V gene, CDR1 is MNHNS and CDR2 is SASEGT. Here the CDR3 reads CASSESTISGNTIYF. Written as DNA, the CDR3 is TGTGCCAGCAGTGAAAGCACGATCTCTGGAAACACCATATATTTT.